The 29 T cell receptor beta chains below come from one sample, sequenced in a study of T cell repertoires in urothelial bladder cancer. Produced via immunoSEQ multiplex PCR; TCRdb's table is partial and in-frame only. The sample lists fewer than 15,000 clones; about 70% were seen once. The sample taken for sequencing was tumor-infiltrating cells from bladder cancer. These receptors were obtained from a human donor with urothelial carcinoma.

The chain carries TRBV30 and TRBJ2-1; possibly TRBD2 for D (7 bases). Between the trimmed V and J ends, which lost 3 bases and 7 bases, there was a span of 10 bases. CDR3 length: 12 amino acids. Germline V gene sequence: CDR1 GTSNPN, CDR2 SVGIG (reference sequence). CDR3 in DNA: TGTGCCTGGAGCAAGGGGGGGAATGAGCAGTTCTTC. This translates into CAWSKGGNEQFF.

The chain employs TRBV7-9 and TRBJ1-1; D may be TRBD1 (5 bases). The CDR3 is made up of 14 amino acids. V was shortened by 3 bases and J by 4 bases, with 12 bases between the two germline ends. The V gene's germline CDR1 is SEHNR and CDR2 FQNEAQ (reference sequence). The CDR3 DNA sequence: TGTGCCAGCAGCTTGATTGAGGGGATCACTGAAGCTTTCTTT. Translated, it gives CASSLIEGITEAFF.

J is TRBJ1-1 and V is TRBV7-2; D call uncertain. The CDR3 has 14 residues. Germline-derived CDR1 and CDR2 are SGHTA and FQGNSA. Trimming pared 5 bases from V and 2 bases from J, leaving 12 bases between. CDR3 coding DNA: TGTGCCAGCAGCCCCTCGACCCTTAACACTGAAGCTTTCTTT. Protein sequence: CASSPSTLNTEAFF.

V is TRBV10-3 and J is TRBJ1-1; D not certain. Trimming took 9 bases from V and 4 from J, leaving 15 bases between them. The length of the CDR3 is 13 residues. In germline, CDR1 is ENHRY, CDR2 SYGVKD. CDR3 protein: CAMTEGKGTEAFF. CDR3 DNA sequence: TGTGCCATGACTGAAGGAAAAGGCACTGAAGCTTTCTTT.

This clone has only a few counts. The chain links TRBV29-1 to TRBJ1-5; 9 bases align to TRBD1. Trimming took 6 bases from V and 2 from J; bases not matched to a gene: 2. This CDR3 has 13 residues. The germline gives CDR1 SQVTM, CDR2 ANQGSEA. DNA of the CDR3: TGCAGCGTCTGGACAGGGGGCAATCAGCCCCAGCATTTT. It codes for CSVWTGGNQPQHF.

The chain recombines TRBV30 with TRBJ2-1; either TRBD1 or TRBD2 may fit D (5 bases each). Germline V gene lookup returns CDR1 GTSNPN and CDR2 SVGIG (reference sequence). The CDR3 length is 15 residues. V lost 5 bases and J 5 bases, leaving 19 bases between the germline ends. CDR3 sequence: CAWFSTGTFNNEQFF. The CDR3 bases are TGTGCCTGGTTTTCGACCGGGACCTTTAACAATGAGCAGTTCTTC. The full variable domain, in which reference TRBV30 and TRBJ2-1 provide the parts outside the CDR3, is SQTIHQWPATLVQPVGSPLSLECTVEGTSNPNLYWYRQAAGRGLQLLFYSVGIGQISSEVPQNLSASRPQDRQFILSSKKLLLSDSGFYLCAWFSTGTFNNEQFFGPGTRLTVL.

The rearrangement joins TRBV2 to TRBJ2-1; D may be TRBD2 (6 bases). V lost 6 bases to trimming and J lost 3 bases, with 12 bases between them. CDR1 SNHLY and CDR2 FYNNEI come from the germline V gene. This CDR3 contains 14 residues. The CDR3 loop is CASSLGRDYNEQFF. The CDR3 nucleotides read TGTGCCAGCAGCCTAGGGCGGGACTACAATGAGCAGTTCTTC.

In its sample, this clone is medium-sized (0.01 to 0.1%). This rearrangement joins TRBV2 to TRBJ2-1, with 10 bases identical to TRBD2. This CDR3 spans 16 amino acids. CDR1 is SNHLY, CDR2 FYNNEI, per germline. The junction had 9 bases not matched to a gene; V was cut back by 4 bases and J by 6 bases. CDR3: CASSGASGGPFNEQFF. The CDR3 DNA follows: TGTGCCAGCAGTGGGGCTAGCGGGGGCCCCTTCAATGAGCAGTTCTTC.

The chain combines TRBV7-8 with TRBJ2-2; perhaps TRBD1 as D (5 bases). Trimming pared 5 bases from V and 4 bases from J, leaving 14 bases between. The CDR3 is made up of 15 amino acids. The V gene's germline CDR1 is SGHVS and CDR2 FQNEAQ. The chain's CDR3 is CASSTPMTVTGELFF. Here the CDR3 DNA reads TGTGCCAGCAGCACCCCCATGACAGTCACCGGGGAGCTGTTTTTT. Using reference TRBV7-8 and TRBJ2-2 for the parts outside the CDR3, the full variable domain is GAGVSQSPRYKVAKRGQDVALRCDPISGHVSLFWYQQALGQGPEFLTYFQNEAQLDKSGLPSDRFFAERPEGSVSTLKIQRTQQEDSAVYLCASSTPMTVTGELFFGEGSRLTVL.

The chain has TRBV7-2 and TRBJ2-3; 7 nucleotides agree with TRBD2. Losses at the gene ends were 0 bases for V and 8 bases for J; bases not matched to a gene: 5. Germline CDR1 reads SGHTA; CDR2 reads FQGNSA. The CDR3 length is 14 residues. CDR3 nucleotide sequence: TGTGCCAGCAGCTTAGCGGGGGGGGAGGGTACGCAGTATTTT. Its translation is CASSLAGGEGTQYF.

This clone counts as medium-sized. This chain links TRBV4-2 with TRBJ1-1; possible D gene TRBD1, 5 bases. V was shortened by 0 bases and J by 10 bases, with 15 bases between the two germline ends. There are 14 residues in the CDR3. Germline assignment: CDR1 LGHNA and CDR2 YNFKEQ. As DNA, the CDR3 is TGTGCCAGCAGCCAAGATCGGTCGCAGGGAGGAGCTTTCTTT. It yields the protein CASSQDRSQGGAFF.

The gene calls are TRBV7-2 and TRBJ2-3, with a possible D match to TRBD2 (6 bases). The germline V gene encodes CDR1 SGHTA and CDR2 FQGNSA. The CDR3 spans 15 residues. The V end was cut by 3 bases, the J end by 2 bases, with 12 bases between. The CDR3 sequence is CASSLMAGPTDTQYF. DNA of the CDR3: TGTGCCAGCAGCTTGATGGCGGGGCCCACAGATACGCAGTATTTT.

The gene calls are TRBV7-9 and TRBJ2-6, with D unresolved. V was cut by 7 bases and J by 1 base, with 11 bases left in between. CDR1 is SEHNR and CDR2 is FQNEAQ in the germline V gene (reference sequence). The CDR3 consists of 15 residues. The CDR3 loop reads CASTLLRSGANVLTF. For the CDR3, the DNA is TGTGCCAGCACCCTTCTGCGATCTGGGGCCAACGTCCTGACTTTC.

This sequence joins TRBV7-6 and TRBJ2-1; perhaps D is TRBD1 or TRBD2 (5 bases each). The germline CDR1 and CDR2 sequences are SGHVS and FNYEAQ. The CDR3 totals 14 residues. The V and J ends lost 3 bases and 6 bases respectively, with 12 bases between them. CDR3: CASSFRDPGNEQFF. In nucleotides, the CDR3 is TGTGCCAGCAGCTTCCGGGACCCGGGCAATGAGCAGTTCTTC.

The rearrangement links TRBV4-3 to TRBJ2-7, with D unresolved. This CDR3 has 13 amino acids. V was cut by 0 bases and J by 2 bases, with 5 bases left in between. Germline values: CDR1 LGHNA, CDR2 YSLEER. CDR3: CASSQDRPYEQYF. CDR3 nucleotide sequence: TGCGCCAGCAGCCAAGATCGGCCCTACGAGCAGTACTTC.

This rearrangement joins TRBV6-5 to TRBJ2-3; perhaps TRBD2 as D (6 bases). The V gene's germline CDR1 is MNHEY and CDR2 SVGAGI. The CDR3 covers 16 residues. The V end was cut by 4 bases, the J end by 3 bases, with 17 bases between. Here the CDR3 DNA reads TGTGCCAGCAGTTCGGCTTTAGCGGCGGGGACAGATACGCAGTATTTT. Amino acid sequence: CASSSALAAGTDTQYF.

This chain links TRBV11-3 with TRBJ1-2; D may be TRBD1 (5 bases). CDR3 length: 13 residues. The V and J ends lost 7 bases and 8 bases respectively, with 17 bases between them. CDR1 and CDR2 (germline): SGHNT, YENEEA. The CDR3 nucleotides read TGTGCCAGCAACCTACGGAGGGGCGAGGGCTACACCTTC. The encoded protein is CASNLRRGEGYTF.

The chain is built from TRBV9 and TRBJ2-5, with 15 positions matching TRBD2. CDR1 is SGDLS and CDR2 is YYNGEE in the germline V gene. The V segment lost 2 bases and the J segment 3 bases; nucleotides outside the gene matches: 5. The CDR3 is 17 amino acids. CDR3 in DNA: TGTGCCAGCAGCGTTGGGACTAGCGGGGGGTTTGAAGAGACCCAGTACTTC. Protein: CASSVGTSGGFEETQYF.

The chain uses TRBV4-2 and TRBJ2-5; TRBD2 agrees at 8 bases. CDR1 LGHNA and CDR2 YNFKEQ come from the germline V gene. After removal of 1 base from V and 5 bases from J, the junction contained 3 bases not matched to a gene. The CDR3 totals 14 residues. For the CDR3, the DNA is TGTGCCAGCAGCCAAGCGGGGGGGCAGGAGACCCAGTACTTC. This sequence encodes CASSQAGGQETQYF.

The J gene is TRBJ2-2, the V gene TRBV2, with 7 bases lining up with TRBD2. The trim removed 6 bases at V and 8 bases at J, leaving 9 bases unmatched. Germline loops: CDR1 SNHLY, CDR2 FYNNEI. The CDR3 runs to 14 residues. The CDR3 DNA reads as TGTGCCAGCAGAGGACTAGAGGCTATGGGGGAGCTGTTTTTT. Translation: CASRGLEAMGELFF.

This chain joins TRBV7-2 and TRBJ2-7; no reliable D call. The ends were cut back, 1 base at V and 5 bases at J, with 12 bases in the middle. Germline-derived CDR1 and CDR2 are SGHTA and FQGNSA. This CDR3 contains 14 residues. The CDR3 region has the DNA TGTGCCAGCAGCTTAGAAAGGAGATCCAACGAGCAGTACTTC. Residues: CASSLERRSNEQYF.

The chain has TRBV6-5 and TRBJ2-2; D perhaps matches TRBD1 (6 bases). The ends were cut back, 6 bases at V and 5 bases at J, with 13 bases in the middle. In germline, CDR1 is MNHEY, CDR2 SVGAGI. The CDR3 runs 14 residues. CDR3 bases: TGTGCCAGCAGCTACCTGGACAGTACCGGGGAGCTGTTTTTT. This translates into CASSYLDSTGELFF.

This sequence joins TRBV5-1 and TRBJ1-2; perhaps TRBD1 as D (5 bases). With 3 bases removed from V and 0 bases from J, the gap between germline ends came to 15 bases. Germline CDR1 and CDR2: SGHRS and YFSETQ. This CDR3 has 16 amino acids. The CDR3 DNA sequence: TGCGCCAGCAGCTGGGGAGGACGGGACGCTAACTATGGCTACACCTTC. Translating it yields CASSWGGRDANYGYTF.

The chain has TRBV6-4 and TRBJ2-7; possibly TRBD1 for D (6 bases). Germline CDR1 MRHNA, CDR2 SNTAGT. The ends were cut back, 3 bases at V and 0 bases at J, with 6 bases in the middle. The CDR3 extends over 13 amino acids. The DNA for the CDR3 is TGTGCCAGCAGTGAGGGACACTCCTACGAGCAGTACTTC. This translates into CASSEGHSYEQYF.

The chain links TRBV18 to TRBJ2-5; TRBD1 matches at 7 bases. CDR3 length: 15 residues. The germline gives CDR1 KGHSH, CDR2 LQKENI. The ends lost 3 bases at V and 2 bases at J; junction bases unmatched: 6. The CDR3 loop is CASSPEGARQETQYF. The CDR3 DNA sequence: TGTGCCAGCTCACCCGAGGGGGCCCGTCAAGAGACCCAGTACTTC.

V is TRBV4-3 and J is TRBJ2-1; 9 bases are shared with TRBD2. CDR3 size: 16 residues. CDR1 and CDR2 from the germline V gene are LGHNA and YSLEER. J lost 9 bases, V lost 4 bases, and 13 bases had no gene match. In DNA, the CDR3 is TGCGCCAGCAGCCGCCGACTAGCGGAGCCCACAATTGAGCAGTTCTTC. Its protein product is CASSRRLAEPTIEQFF.

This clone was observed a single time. The CDR3 DNA reads TGTGCCAGCAGTTTTCGACAGGGTATTGACACTGAAGCTTTCTTT. It encodes CASSFRQGIDTEAFF. The chain is built from TRBV6-1 and TRBJ1-1; 7 bases fit TRBD1. The CDR3 spans 15 residues. CDR1 and CDR2 (germline): MNHNS, SASEGT. The V gene end was trimmed by 5 bases and the J gene end by 3 bases; junction bases not matched to a gene: 9.

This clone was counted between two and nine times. This CDR3 reads CASSERQGAGYTF. DNA of the CDR3: TGTGCCAGCAGCGAACGACAGGGGGCCGGCTACACCTTC. The J gene is TRBJ1-2, the V gene TRBV7-2; 10 bases are a match to TRBD1. V trimming: 5 bases; J trimming: 8 bases; junction bases outside the gene matches: 5. Germline V gene sequence: CDR1 SGHTA, CDR2 FQGNSA. This CDR3 comprises 13 residues. Full variable domain (outside the CDR3, taken from reference TRBV7-2 and TRBJ1-2): GAGVSQSPSNKVTEKGKDVELRCDPISGHTALYWYRQSLGQGLEFLIYFQGNSAPDKSGLPSDRFSAERTGGSVSTLTIQRTQQEDSAVYLCASSERQGAGYTFGSGTRLTVV.

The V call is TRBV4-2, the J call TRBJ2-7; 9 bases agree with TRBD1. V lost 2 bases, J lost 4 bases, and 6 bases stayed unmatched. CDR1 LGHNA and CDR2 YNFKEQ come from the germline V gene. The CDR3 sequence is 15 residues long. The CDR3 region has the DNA TGTGCCAGCAGCCAACCTAGACAGGGGGATTACGAGCAGTACTTC. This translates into CASSQPRQGDYEQYF.